These 26 T cell receptor beta chains came from one sample sequenced in a study of cytomegalovirus exposure and HLA in healthy donors. The data were produced by immunoSEQ multiplex PCR, yet TCRdb's version contains in-frame clones alone and is incomplete. Found here are 200,000 to 250,000 clones, under 95% of them singletons; the top ten hold roughly 1%. The sample taken for sequencing was PBMCs. The source of these receptors is a young woman in good health and CMV-seronegative.

The CDR3 reads CATSRERSGTQYF. The CDR3 coding sequence is TGTGCCACCAGCAGAGAGCGGAGTGGTACGCAGTATTTT. The V gene is TRBV15, the J gene TRBJ2-3; D gene ambiguous. CDR1 and CDR2 (germline): LNHNV, YYDKDF (reference sequence). This CDR3 has 13 amino acids. The germline V and J ends were trimmed by 0 bases and 8 bases, with 9 bases remaining between them.

The chain joins TRBV18 to TRBJ1-1; tentative D call: TRBD1 (6 bases). Trimming stripped 0 bases from V and 2 bases from J, with 10 bases between. Germline CDR1 is KGHSH and CDR2 is LQKENI. The CDR3 is made up of 15 amino acids. The CDR3 loop reads CASSPPRGFNTEAFF. The CDR3 region has the DNA TGTGCCAGCTCACCACCGAGGGGGTTCAACACTGAAGCTTTCTTT.

V gene TRBV28 combines with J gene TRBJ1-2, with a tentative D call TRBD1 (6 bases). V was cut by 3 bases and J by 8 bases, with 13 bases left in between. From germline, CDR1 is MDHEN and CDR2 SYDVKM. CDR3 length equals 13 residues. The CDR3 coding sequence is TGTGCCAGCAGTTTTCTGGGGGCGAGGGGCTACACCTTC. Its protein product is CASSFLGARGYTF.

The chain links TRBV6-1 to TRBJ2-7, with TRBD1 matching over 7 bases. V was pared by 2 bases and J by 2 bases, with 3 bases of the junction left unmatched. The germline CDR1 and CDR2 sequences are MNHNS and SASEGT. This CDR3 has 14 residues. The CDR3 loop reads CASSEWGTAYEQYF. CDR3 bases: TGTGCCAGCAGTGAATGGGGGACAGCCTACGAGCAGTACTTC.

This chain connects TRBV2 to TRBJ1-3; D is unclear. The length of the CDR3 is 17 residues. Trimming removed 0 bases at V and 4 bases at J, with 16 bases between. The germline V gene has CDR1 SNHLY and CDR2 FYNNEI. CDR3 nucleotide sequence: TGTGCCAGCAGTGAAGCGCTTCCGGGTCCGGGAGGAAACACCATATATTTT. Its translation: CASSEALPGPGGNTIYF.

The chain combines TRBV18 with TRBJ2-2; the D gene is possibly TRBD1 (6 bases). The CDR3 spans 16 residues. Germline lookup yields CDR1 KGHSH and CDR2 LQKENI. The V gene lost 3 bases and the J gene lost 4 bases, with 15 bases spanning the gap. The CDR3: CASSPLQGSRTGELFF. In DNA, the CDR3 is TGTGCCAGCTCACCCCTGCAGGGGTCGCGCACCGGGGAGCTGTTTTTT.

The chain is built from TRBV27 and TRBJ1-5; D not certain. Germline V lookup: CDR1 MNHEY, CDR2 SMNVEV (reference sequence). The CDR3 runs 16 residues. V lost 7 bases, J lost 3 bases, and 19 bases lay in between. The CDR3 sequence is CASKVWAAPNNQPQHF. In nucleotides, the CDR3 is TGTGCCAGCAAGGTATGGGCCGCACCGAACAATCAGCCCCAGCATTTT.

This clone came up a few times. The chain recombines TRBV9 with TRBJ2-7, with 9 bases aligning to TRBD2. Looked up from germline, CDR1 is SGDLS and CDR2 is YYNGEE. Trimming removed 3 bases from V and 6 bases from J; junction bases left unmatched: 1. This CDR3 contains 12 residues. In DNA, the CDR3 is TGTGCCAGCAGCGGGACTAGCGTCGAGCAGTACTTC. This gives the protein CASSGTSVEQYF.

The genes are TRBV29-1 and TRBJ1-3, with D tentatively TRBD1 (5 bases). Germline V gene data show CDR1 as SQVTM and CDR2 as ANQGSEA. The CDR3 loop spans 14 amino acids. Trimming pared 0 bases from V and 0 bases from J, leaving 6 bases between. DNA for the CDR3: TGCAGCGTTGAAGATCAGGGCTCTGGAAACACCATATATTTT. Translated: CSVEDQGSGNTIYF.

The chain links TRBV5-6 to TRBJ2-5, with 11 nucleotides matching TRBD2. The CDR3 is made up of 19 amino acids. V was pared by 1 base and J by 2 bases, with 13 bases of the junction left unmatched. Germline V CDR1 and CDR2: SGHDT, YYEEEE. The CDR3 region has the DNA TGTGCCAGCAGCTTGTTTGGGACTAGCGGAGGGGGACATCAAGAGACCCAGTACTTC. This codes for CASSLFGTSGGGHQETQYF.

This clone occurred a few times. The V and J genes are TRBV27 and TRBJ2-7; the match to TRBD2 covers 7 bases. The CDR3 totals 14 residues. The V segment lost 5 bases and the J segment 1 base; nucleotides outside the gene matches: 5. CDR1 MNHEY and CDR2 SMNVEV come from the germline V gene (reference sequence). Here the CDR3 reads CASSPIAGSYEQYF. For the CDR3, the DNA is TGTGCCAGCAGTCCGATAGCGGGTTCCTACGAGCAGTACTTC.

The rearrangement links TRBV30 to TRBJ2-5; 14 nucleotides agree with TRBD2. Trimming took 4 bases from V and 4 from J; bases not matched to a gene: 14. CDR1 and CDR2 (germline): GTSNPN, SVGIG (reference sequence). The CDR3 is 18 residues long. CDR3 amino acids: CAWTDGTSGRITGETQYF. In nucleotides, the CDR3 is TGTGCCTGGACCGACGGGACTAGCGGGAGAATAACTGGAGAGACCCAGTACTTC.

The chain employs TRBV6-5 and TRBJ1-4; TRBD1 matches 7 bases. The CDR3 has 15 residues. The J segment lost 4 bases and the V segment lost 6 bases, leaving 8 bases of the junction unmatched. Per germline, CDR1 MNHEY and CDR2 SVGAGI. The CDR3 loop reads CASRQGDFGNEKLFF. Written as DNA, the CDR3 is TGTGCCAGCAGGCAGGGGGATTTTGGTAATGAAAAACTGTTTTTT.

V is TRBV27 and J is TRBJ1-2; TRBD1 matches 8 bases. The V gene end was trimmed by 5 bases and the J gene end by 0 bases; junction bases not matched to a gene: 5. Germline CDR1 is MNHEY and CDR2 is SMNVEV (reference sequence). The CDR3 runs 15 residues. In DNA, the CDR3 is TGTGCCAGCAGTGCTGGGACAGGAGCTAACTATGGCTACACCTTC. Its protein product is CASSAGTGANYGYTF.

The chain uses TRBV5-4 and TRBJ2-2; TRBD2 aligns across 7 bases. Trimming took 0 bases from V and 1 from J; bases not matched to a gene: 3. The CDR3 covers 16 residues. CDR1 is SGHNT, CDR2 YYREEE, per germline (reference sequence). The CDR3 bases are TGTGCCAGCAGCTTGGGTCTAGCGGAGAACACCGGGGAGCTGTTTTTT. Translation: CASSLGLAENTGELFF. Full variable domain (remainder filled in from reference TRBV5-4 and TRBJ2-2): ETGVTQSPTHLIKTRGQQVTLRCSSQSGHNTVSWYQQALGQGPQFIFQYYREEENGRGNFPPRFSGLQFPNYSSELNVNALELDDSALYLCASSLGLAENTGELFFGEGSRLTVL.

The V call is TRBV10-3, the J call TRBJ1-2, with TRBD1 matching 8 bases. The J segment lost 8 bases and the V segment lost 4 bases, leaving 9 bases of the junction unmatched. The CDR3 is 14 residues long. Germline V lookup: CDR1 ENHRY, CDR2 SYGVKD. CDR3 coding DNA: TGTGCCATCAGTGGGTGGCAGGGGGCGGAAGGCTACACCTTC. Its protein product is CAISGWQGAEGYTF.

This chain connects TRBV11-2 to TRBJ2-1, with TRBD2 matching 15 bases. Per germline, CDR1 SGHAT and CDR2 FQNNGV. V lost 7 bases and J lost 9; bases outside the gene matches: 7. The CDR3 has 15 residues. CDR3 nucleotide sequence: TGTGCCAGCACCCAGGGACTAGCGGGAGGCGGTGAGCAGTTCTTC. Translating it yields CASTQGLAGGGEQFF.

V and J are TRBV5-1 and TRBJ1-5; 7 bases agree with TRBD1. CDR3 length: 13 residues. The junction had 5 bases not matched to a gene; V was cut back by 4 bases and J by 7 bases. The germline gives CDR1 SGHRS, CDR2 YFSETQ. The CDR3: CASSGDRGQPQHF. CDR3 nucleotides: TGCGCCAGCAGCGGGGACAGAGGACAGCCCCAGCATTTT.

The chain links TRBV6-4 to TRBJ2-2, with D unclear. V lost 3 bases to trimming and J lost 2 bases, with 7 bases between them. This CDR3 has 14 residues. The germline CDR1 and CDR2 sequences are MRHNA and SNTAGT. The CDR3 spells CASSEQLNTGELFF. The CDR3, as DNA: TGTGCCAGCAGTGAGCAACTAAACACCGGGGAGCTGTTTTTT.

This chain links TRBV7-9 with TRBJ1-6; 9 bases fit TRBD1. This CDR3 is 16 amino acids long. V dropped 0 bases and J dropped 10; count of bases not matched to a gene: 7. Germline assignment: CDR1 SEHNR and CDR2 FQNEAQ (reference sequence). The DNA of the CDR3 is TGTGCCAGCAGCTTAGCGCTGGGGACAGGGTGGTCACCCCTCCACTTT. Its translation is CASSLALGTGWSPLHF. The full variable domain, in which reference TRBV7-9 and TRBJ1-6 provide the parts outside the CDR3, is DTGVSQNPRHKITKRGQNVTFRCDPISEHNRLYWYRQTLGQGPEFLTYFQNEAQLEKSRLLSDRFSAERPKGSFSTLEIQRTEQGDSAMYLCASSLALGTGWSPLHFGNGTRLTVT.

In DNA, the CDR3 is TGTGCCAGCAGTTTTGGGGGCGGAATTATCACAGATACGCAGTATTTT. Translating gives CASSFGGGIITDTQYF. The V gene is TRBV28, the J gene TRBJ2-3; possible D gene TRBD1, 6 bases. Germline lookup yields CDR1 MDHEN and CDR2 SYDVKM. V was pared by 3 bases and J by 2 bases, with 15 bases between. The CDR3 is 16 residues long.

The chain links TRBV19 to TRBJ1-1; D may be TRBD1 (5 bases). Trimming left V 3 bases short and J 0 bases short, with 11 bases between. CDR1 and CDR2 (germline): LNHDA, SQIVND (reference sequence). The CDR3 is 15 residues long. CDR3 DNA: TGTGCCAGTAGTATGAACGGCAGGGTGAACACTGAAGCTTTCTTT. This translates into CASSMNGRVNTEAFF. The variable domain in full, with the rest retrieved from reference TRBV19 and TRBJ1-1, is DGGITQSPKYLFRKEGQNVTLSCEQNLNHDAMYWYRQDPGQGLRLIYYSQIVNDFQKGDIAEGYSVSREKKESFPLTVTSAQKNPTAFYLCASSMNGRVNTEAFFGQGTRLTVV.

The V and J genes are TRBV25-1 and TRBJ2-7; 8 nucleotides match TRBD1. There are 12 residues in the CDR3. Germline trimming cut 8 bases from V and 9 bases from J; bases unmatched to any gene: 9. Looked up from germline, CDR1 is MGHDK and CDR2 is SYGVNS. The CDR3 nucleotides are TGTGCCAGCGGAAGCACAGGGGGAGGGCAGTACTTC. This translates into CASGSTGGGQYF.

V is TRBV18 and J is TRBJ2-7, with a possible D match to TRBD1 (6 bases). The CDR3 is 13 amino acids. Trimming took 3 bases from V and 7 from J, leaving 13 bases between them. From germline, CDR1 is KGHSH and CDR2 LQKENI. The DNA of the CDR3 is TGTGCCAGCTCACCTGGCCCCGGGACAGAGCAGTACTTC. Protein sequence: CASSPGPGTEQYF.

The chain combines TRBV7-3 with TRBJ1-3; D remains ambiguous. The CDR3 consists of 16 residues. Germline V CDR1 and CDR2: SGHTA, FQGTGA. V was pared by 4 bases and J by 6 bases, with 19 bases between. As DNA, the CDR3 is TGTGCCAGCAGCTCCCAATCAGCGGGTTTCGAAAACACCATATATTTT. Translated: CASSSQSAGFENTIYF.

V and J are TRBV7-8 and TRBJ1-5; D may be TRBD1 (6 bases). Germline V gene data show CDR1 as SGHVS and CDR2 as FQNEAQ. The CDR3 totals 14 residues. V was cut by 5 bases and J by 6 bases, with 14 bases left in between. CDR3 sequence: CASSPQGRSQPQHF. CDR3 in DNA: TGTGCCAGCAGCCCACAGGGAAGGAGTCAGCCCCAGCATTTT.